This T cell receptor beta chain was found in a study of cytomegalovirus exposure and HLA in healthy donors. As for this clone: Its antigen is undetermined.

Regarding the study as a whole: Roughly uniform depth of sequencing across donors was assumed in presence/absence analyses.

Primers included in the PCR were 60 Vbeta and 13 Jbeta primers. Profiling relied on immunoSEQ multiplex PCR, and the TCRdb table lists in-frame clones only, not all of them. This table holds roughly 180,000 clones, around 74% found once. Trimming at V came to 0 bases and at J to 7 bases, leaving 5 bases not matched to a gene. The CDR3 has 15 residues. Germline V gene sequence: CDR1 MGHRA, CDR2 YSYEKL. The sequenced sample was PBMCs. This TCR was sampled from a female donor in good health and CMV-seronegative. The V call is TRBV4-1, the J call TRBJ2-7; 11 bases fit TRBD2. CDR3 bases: TGCGCCAGCAGCCAAGAGGGCCGGACTAGCGGGGAGCAGTACTTC. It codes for CASSQEGRTSGEQYF.